This T cell receptor beta chain was profiled in a study of blood T cell repertoires in COVID-19. Sequencing was performed with immunoSEQ multiplex PCR; in TCRdb, only in-frame clones are kept and a portion is missing. Among about 250,000 clones listed, 83% were seen once. This clone appeared a single time. This CDR3 comprises 18 residues. With V trimmed by 4 bases and J by 6 bases, 19 bases remained unmatched. Looked up from germline, CDR1 is MDHEN and CDR2 is SYDVKM. Material for sequencing was peripheral blood. The chain links TRBV28 to TRBJ1-1, with 8 bases lining up with TRBD1. This clonotype was obtained from a human donor in a cohort sampled during active COVID-19. DNA for the CDR3: TGTGCCAGCAGTTACCGATCGGGACAGGAAGAATTCAGCGCTGAAGCTTTCTTT. It yields the protein CASSYRSGQEEFSAEAFF. Variable domain in full (rest from reference TRBV28 and TRBJ1-1): DVKVTQSSRYLVKRTGEKVFLECVQDMDHENMFWYRQDPGLGLRLIYFSYDVKMKEKGDIPEGYSVSREKKERFSLILESASTNQTSMYLCASSYRSGQEEFSAEAFFGQGTRLTVV.